This T cell receptor (beta chain) derives from a study of T cell responses to AZD1222 COVID-19 vaccine. Sequencing was performed with immunoSEQ multiplex PCR; in TCRdb, only in-frame clones are kept and a portion is missing. The data hold roughly 160,000 clones, with almost 90% observed a single time. Findings and limits, study-wide: Elevations in Spike-specific TCR breadth and depth followed administration of two AZD1222 doses.

The germline V gene has CDR1 SGHTA and CDR2 FQGNSA. V shed 4 bases, J shed 4 bases, and the junction held 9 bases outside the gene matches. The CDR3 has 16 residues. For this clone: Its target is unknown.

The sequence came from an adult in good health. V gene TRBV7-2 combines with J gene TRBJ2-1, with 8 nucleotides matching TRBD1. The source material was peripheral blood, sampled on day 0 of AZD1222 vaccination. In nucleotides, the CDR3 is TGTGCCAGCAGCTCACGCGCCGGACAGGGATACAATGAGCAGTTCTTC. Its translation: CASSSRAGQGYNEQFF.